This T cell receptor (beta chain) was recovered during a study of identical twins. Study results and caveats: In drawing conclusions, the study used cross-sectional statistical analysis and did not follow the same donors.

For this clonotype: What it binds is not known.

One entry per CDR3 protein, called by TCRdb with MiXCR from the 5' RACE reads. The profile shows 1.5 million to 2 million distinct CDR3 sequences, under 35% of them singletons. Material for sequencing was cord blood. This TCR came from a newborn girl in good health.

In DNA form, the CDR3 reads TGTGCCACCAGCAGAGTGGGGGGGACTGAAGCTTTCTTT. Translating gives CATSRVGGTEAFF. The chain links TRBV15 to TRBJ1-1; D may be TRBD1 (5 bases). V lost 1 base and J lost 5, with 8 bases in between. The CDR3 contains 13 residues. Germline V lookup: CDR1 LNHNV, CDR2 YYDKDF (reference sequence).